This TCR beta chain was captured in a study of cytomegalovirus exposure and HLA in healthy donors (dated by TCRdb to 2017 to 2019). Regarding the study in general: In an earlier analysis of 550 to 750 of the donors, approximately 300 Gb of sequence data and approximately 120 million unique TCR beta sequences from approximately 180 million T cells were reported. Donor age, sex, ethnicity and CMV serostatus were compiled together with the repertoire data. The T cell repertoires of 666 subjects were profiled by immunosequencing and related to cytomegalovirus serostatus. Both class I and class II loci were covered by HLA typing, at four-digit resolution. A later genetic analysis took genome-wide SNP genotypes for about three fifths of the roughly 700 donors and used that subset as a discovery cohort. Across 398 genotyped donors of the cohort, an average of approximately 240,000 unique TCR beta nucleotide sequences per donor were sequenced, and roughly 18% of those sequences were non-productive. In a later analysis, previously published TCR beta repertoires from 670 or so donors were re-analyzed and high-resolution HLA genotyping was added so that TCR occurrence patterns could be studied. Along with the roughly 700-subject first cohort, a separate validation cohort of more than 90 different subjects was used. The number of typed donors differed by locus: 629-630 for A, B, C, DRB1 and DQB1; approximately 530 for DQA1; 600 to 610 for DPA1; and roughly 490 for DPB1. Rather than drawing on any new phenotypic data, the later analysis identified candidate immune exposures from TCR beta sequences and the way those sequences occurred across donors. To predict cytomegalovirus infection status, the study combined high-throughput TCR immunosequencing, statistical association of individual TCRs with disease status, and machine learning. Among the roughly 400 genotyped donors, around 81% belonged to the genetic ancestry cluster associated with self-reported Caucasian donors. Every discovery cohort repertoire had been produced on one sequencing platform. About 300 gigabases of sequencing data and 75 million to 85 million unique TCR sequences made up an early release that covered fewer than 650 HLA-typed donors. Four or five DR-DQ haplotypes were handled as single units for association and clustering, since linkage in the cohort was strong. To decide whether each TCR beta V gene segment behaved as functional or pseudogenic, an earlier analysis of some 580 of the donors relied on high-throughput TCR beta sequencing. The study aimed to test whether signatures of past pathogen exposure could be identified by cataloging public T cell receptors.

Findings and caveats that apply to the study as a whole: In the study, around 160 TCR beta chains were listed as associated with cytomegalovirus. According to the authors, the approach could potentially be generalized to other disease states and immunological phenotypes. The presence/absence analyses assumed that sequencing depth was roughly uniform across donors, and that assumption may not be true. V-gene and J-gene trimming of TCR beta chains was associated with a missense DCLRE1C variant in a later genetic analysis, and the association was replicated in an independent cohort. In a later analysis, some 17,000 TCR beta sequences were associated with specific HLA alleles at a false discovery rate of 0.05. Assigning TCR associations to individual alleles was difficult when HLA alleles, especially DR and DQ, strongly co-occurred. According to a later analysis, most CMV-associated TCR beta chains appeared to be HLA-restricted, and the HLA associations seemed to be driven largely by CMV exposure. Linkage disequilibrium might explain the correlated functional status among segregating V segments, but an unknown experimental factor could not be ruled out. Because HLA typing was missing for some donors at each locus, association tests included only the typed subset. Compared with the roughly 700-donor mean, donors in an Asian-associated ancestry cluster had fewer N-insertions in productive TCRs, according to a later genetic analysis. The classifier was reported to diagnose cytomegalovirus status with high specificity and sensitivity in both the original and validation cohorts. Broadly in line with IMGT annotations, most TCR beta V segments showed up in productive rearrangements about 87% or about 30% of the time in an earlier analysis of several hundred of the donors. A later analysis reported that several top co-occurrence clusters appeared linked to parvovirus B19, influenza, CMV and Epstein-Barr virus. While some public TCRs were present in many individuals, most TCR sequences turned up only very rarely across donors. A later analysis found that TCR association rates varied across HLA loci, with DRB1 alleles showing the most associated TCRs and HLA-C alleles the fewest. A further reported finding was that TCR beta sequences accurately predicted the HLA-A and HLA-B alleles for most subjects in the first cohort. In vitro tests confirmed that three of the cytomegalovirus-associated TCR beta chains recognize cytomegalovirus antigens. Immune exposure information for the cohort was limited to CMV serostatus. A later analysis found that HLA-associated TCR beta chains were more clonally expanded and had lower generation probabilities than equally common non-associated chains. Because counts were too low, roughly 17 rarely observed V segments, including chromosome 9 orphons, were left out of the earlier analysis of about 620 of the donors. A cluster of highly shared sequence variants was judged likely to represent a technical artifact of the sequencing pipeline. This cohort had only TCR beta chains sequenced, and the lack of alpha or paired-chain data limited which features could be detected. Because the 87-base-pair reads could not distinguish some IMGT-functional V segments, including TRBV6-2 and TRBV6-3, those segments were excluded.

The cohort was made up of 666 healthy bone marrow donors. At the time of sampling, all cohort members were nominally healthy, though unrecorded immune exposures were likely present. The donor tested CMV seronegative, placing the donor among the approximately 360 seronegative members of the cohort. A peripheral blood sample was collected from each donor, and TCR beta sequencing was performed on peripheral blood mononuclear cells. Genomic DNA was extracted from the blood cell samples with the Qiagen DNeasy Blood Extraction Kit. Libraries were prepared through the immunoSEQ multiplex PCR assay. A mixture of 60 forward primers for TCR Vbeta segments and 13 reverse primers for TCR Jbeta segments was used in the multiplex PCR. A multiplex PCR assay on genomic DNA amplified the CDR3 region of rearranged TCR beta genes. On the Illumina HiSeq System, the amplified TCR beta libraries were sequenced as 87-base-pair reads. From the authors' description of their analysis: A later analysis tallied around 82 million unique TCR beta chains across the approximately 670 repertoires, and approximately 12 million of those chains were shared by two or more donors. Raw reads were error-corrected and collapsed into unique sequences with a nearest-neighbor algorithm that merged closely related sequences to remove PCR and sequencing errors. Alignment of CDR3 sequences to IMGT reference sequences was used to assign V, D and J gene segments. For a sequence to be retained, a match of at least six nucleotides was required to both a V gene segment and a J gene segment. A rearrangement was called productive if the CDR3 had no stop codons and remained in frame with V and J, and every other rearrangement was called non-productive. Following IMGT convention, CDR3 was defined as the stretch from the second conserved V-encoded cysteine up to the conserved J-encoded phenylalanine. The earlier analysis of about 590 of the donors excluded sequences that lacked an unambiguous match to a single V gene segment. In an earlier analysis of more than 500 of the donors, a V segment was called functional when productive rearrangements were above 56.7%, and segregating when the standard deviation between donors exceeded 5%. To diagnose cytomegalovirus status from the catalog of TCR beta chain sequences, a statistical classification framework was built. In a later analysis, TCR nucleotide sequences were compared against IMGT/GENE-DB human TR gene sequences so that V and J genes could be assigned. The TCRdist pipeline was used in a later analysis to assign CDR3 sequences and most-parsimonious VDJ recombination scenarios. In a later analysis, every TCR beta chain was defined by the combination of its CDR3 amino acid sequence and its V-gene family, and reads without a unique V-gene family were dropped. A later analysis removed 600 or so highly shared, low-generation-probability nucleotide sequences to deal with suspected cross-contamination and a sequencing artifact. A later analysis calculated a clonal expansion index for each public chain from normalized within-repertoire ranks of inferred template counts. Generation probabilities in a later analysis came from a VDJ recombination model fitted to out-of-frame rearrangements, and those results were checked against IGoR. In a later analysis, TCR-TCR, TCR-HLA and TCR-CMV co-occurrence was scored with hypergeometric tests, and a repertoire-size bias correction was applied to TCR pairs. A later analysis estimated false discovery rates by permuting HLA or CMV assignments 20 times. In a later analysis, co-occurring TCRs were grouped with DBSCAN, and TCRdist sequence similarity was added when clustering was performed within HLA-allele-positive subsets. For co-occurrence clustering, repertoires with fewer than 30,000 or more than 120,000 public chains were excluded, along with five or six repertoires with anomalous nucleotide sharing. TCRdb mirrors the immuneACCESS table, restricted to in-frame sequences. Some clones are absent from its copies; in checked studies, under half trace to an unresolved V gene, and the reason for the others is unknown. That table supplies the V and J calls and clone size; D and trimming were determined from the DNA. This sample gives around 200,000 clones in total; roughly 80% of them show up just once. The ten biggest clones cover around 15% of the sample.

Trimming leaves V shorter by 6 bases and J shorter by 8 bases, with the junction holding 7 bases beyond the gene matches. From a lookup of the germline V gene (reference sequence), CDR1 and CDR2 are MNHEY and SMNVEV. From the cysteine through the phenylalanine, the CDR3 covers 14 amino acids. Only the CDR3 region is kept as DNA, spanning 42 bases read in frame from base 1. Comment on this clone: The antigen it binds to is not known. Base qualities are missing; no much larger clone stands one base away.

The sequence is built from TRBV27 and TRBJ2-1; TRBD1 lines up with 10 middle nucleotides. The source material was PBMCs. This TCR was sampled from a man in his forties in good health and CMV-seronegative. In nucleotides, the sequence is TGTGCCAGCAGCCGGGGGACAGGGGTGTATGAGCAGTTCTTC. This yields the protein CASSRGTGVYEQFF.